This entry is about one T cell receptor beta chain. Cohort 3 donors were reported recovered after two negative PCRs, clearance, or symptom resolution. The sample belongs to a study of blood T cell repertoires in COVID-19. Study background: Nucleic acid was either cDNA or gDNA, and it came from T cells, B-cell-depleted T cells, or PBMCs.

Germline V lookup: CDR1 SGHKS, CDR2 YYEKEE (reference sequence). V was trimmed by 2 bases and J by 3 bases, leaving 11 bases between them. The CDR3 totals 14 residues. As originally analysed: Amplifying reference gene primers gave estimates of nucleated cell counts. Clones were read by immunoSEQ multiplex PCR, and TCRdb kept only the in-frame ones, dropping some. V and J calls and clone size come straight from that table; D and trimming were deduced from the DNA. The sample gives 150,000 to 200,000 clones, over 75% of which show up once; roughly 0.77% is in the top ten. Material for sequencing was PBMCs or T cells enriched from blood (not recorded which). The V and J genes are TRBV5-5 and TRBJ1-1; TRBD1 might be the D (5 bases). The clonotype comes from a woman younger than 35 who had recovered from COVID-19. CDR3 region: CASSLRGGYTEAFF. DNA of the CDR3: TGTGCCAGCAGCTTACGGGGGGGTTACACTGAAGCTTTCTTT.